This TCR beta chain was recovered during a study of T cell changes during pregnancy in multiple sclerosis. Method: immunoSEQ multiplex PCR; TCRdb's copy keeps in-frame clones and lacks some. The table records 50,000 to 65,000 clones, 91% of them present only once. Only one count was recorded for this clone. V was pared by 3 bases and J by 5 bases, with 5 bases of the junction left unmatched. The CDR3 loop spans 14 amino acids. CDR1 SGDLS and CDR2 YYNGEE come from the germline V gene. The receptor was derived from a female donor with multiple sclerosis, enrolled in a pregnancy study. The chain links TRBV9 to TRBJ2-7, with 10 bases fitting TRBD1. The sample was CD4+ T cells from peripheral blood mononuclear cells, taken in the first trimester of pregnancy. CDR3 DNA sequence: TGTGCCAGCAGCGAGGGACAGGGGTTCCACGAGCAGTACTTC. Translation: CASSEGQGFHEQYF.